Each of the 28 T cell receptor beta chains below was sequenced from the same sample in a study of T-cell memory formation after mild COVID-19. TCRdb fed the 5' RACE reads into MiXCR, producing one record per CDR3 protein. The sample has about 360,000 distinct CDR3 sequences; roughly 14% are singletons. Input material: PBMCs or a T cell subset sorted from them (not recorded which). The receptors stem from a man younger than 35 who had mild COVID-19 (a few samples of this study predate the infection). Cell type and time point are not known.

The sample holds many counts of this clonotype. V and J are TRBV12-3 or TRBV12-4 and TRBJ2-5; 7 positions agree with TRBD1. V was pared by 3 bases and J by 5 bases, with 3 bases of the junction left unmatched. The length of the CDR3 is 13 residues. The CDR3 reads CASSLGQRETQYF. The CDR3 bases are TGTGCCAGCAGTTTGGGACAGCGGGAGACCCAGTACTTC.

This clonotype was recorded a few times. The V call is TRBV6-1, the J call TRBJ2-1; no clear D. There are 15 residues in the CDR3. V lost 2 bases and J lost 5, with 13 bases in between. The germline V gene encodes CDR1 MNHNS and CDR2 SASEGT. The CDR3 protein is CASSELPLDHNEQFF. CDR3 nucleotide sequence: TGTGCCAGCAGTGAACTGCCTCTGGATCACAATGAGCAGTTCTTC.

Only a few counts were recorded for this clonotype. The V call is TRBV20-1, the J call TRBJ2-6; D possibly corresponds to TRBD1 (5 bases). The ends were cut back, 1 base at V and 4 bases at J, with 14 bases in the middle. This CDR3 has 16 residues. Germline-derived CDR1 and CDR2 are DFQATT and SNEGSKA (reference sequence). CDR3 loop: CSARAGSAWGANVLTF. The CDR3 nucleotides read TGCAGTGCTAGAGCAGGGTCAGCGTGGGGGGCCAACGTCCTGACTTTC.

This clonotype showed up just a few times. The genes are TRBV3-1 and TRBJ2-3; TRBD2 is a possible D gene (6 bases). The CDR3 sequence is 16 residues long. Germline CDR1 LGHDT, CDR2 YNNKEL (reference sequence). With 0 bases removed from V and 3 bases from J, the gap between germline ends came to 13 bases. The chain's CDR3 is CASSQDRGLLTDTQYF. The CDR3 nucleotides read TGTGCCAGCAGCCAAGATAGGGGACTTTTAACAGATACGCAGTATTTT.

V and J are TRBV20-1 and TRBJ2-5; TRBD2 might be the D (7 bases). V shed 2 bases and J shed 2 bases, with 12 bases lying between them. The germline V gene encodes CDR1 DFQATT and CDR2 SNEGSKA (reference sequence). The CDR3 is made up of 14 amino acids. The CDR3 here is CSARTGGQQETQYF. Here the CDR3 DNA reads TGCAGTGCTAGAACGGGAGGACAGCAAGAGACCCAGTACTTC.

V usage is TRBV30 and J usage is TRBJ2-7; D might be TRBD1 (5 bases). The germline V gene encodes CDR1 GTSNPN and CDR2 SVGIG (reference sequence). Trimming cost V 5 bases and J 6 bases, with 14 bases left between them. CDR3 length: 12 amino acids. DNA of the CDR3: TGTGCCTGGGGCAGGGCCATGTTCGAGCAGTACTTC. It encodes CAWGRAMFEQYF.

Ten or more counts support this clonotype. The chain is built from TRBV29-1 and TRBJ2-5; no definite D call. CDR3 length: 11 residues. Germline V lookup: CDR1 SQVTM, CDR2 ANQGSEA. Trimming cost V 7 bases and J 1 base, with 7 bases left between them. The CDR3 nucleotides read TGCAGCGCGGACCCCCAAGAGACCCAGTACTTC. This gives the protein CSADPQETQYF.

The chain combines TRBV19 with TRBJ2-5; no definite D call. The CDR3 loop spans 13 amino acids. Trimming cost V 6 bases and J 2 bases, with 10 bases left between them. Germline-derived CDR1 and CDR2 are LNHDA and SQIVND (reference sequence). CDR3 region: CASSPGDQETQYF. For the CDR3, the DNA is TGTGCCAGTAGCCCAGGTGATCAAGAGACCCAGTACTTC.

The chain joins TRBV11-1 to TRBJ2-7, with no clear D. Germline V gene lookup returns CDR1 SGHAT and CDR2 FQDESV (reference sequence). V was shortened by 3 bases and J by 2 bases, with 8 bases between the two germline ends. This CDR3 has 13 residues. CDR3 sequence reads: CASSFPGTYEQYF. In DNA, the CDR3 is TGTGCCAGCAGCTTCCCTGGGACCTACGAGCAGTACTTC.

The table lists this clonotype with a few counts. The chain uses TRBV5-5 and TRBJ2-5; D remains unclear. Germline V CDR1 and CDR2: SGHKS, YYEKEE (reference sequence). There are 13 residues in the CDR3. The V and J ends lost 4 bases and 4 bases respectively, with 11 bases between them. The DNA for the CDR3 is TGTGCCAGCAGCCCCGGAAGGAGAGAGACCCAGTACTTC. Translated: CASSPGRRETQYF.

This clonotype has at least ten counts. This rearrangement joins TRBV5-1 to TRBJ2-2; weak D call: TRBD1 (5 bases). The CDR3 extends over 15 amino acids. With 2 bases removed from V and 4 bases from J, the gap between germline ends came to 12 bases. Germline V gene lookup returns CDR1 SGHRS and CDR2 YFSETQ. As DNA, the CDR3 is TGCGCCAGCAGCTTTTACAGGCCCCCCACCGGGGAGCTGTTTTTT. Protein product: CASSFYRPPTGELFF.

This clonotype was seen more than once but under ten times. The gene calls are TRBV6-5 and TRBJ2-1; TRBD1 aligns across 11 bases. The germline V gene has CDR1 MNHEY and CDR2 SVGAGI. Trimming removed 6 bases from V and 13 bases from J; junction bases left unmatched: 11. The CDR3 contains 14 residues. DNA of the CDR3: TGTGCCAGCAGCCGACACCGGACAGGGGGCCGCCAGTTCTTC. This gives the protein CASSRHRTGGRQFF.

In its sample, this clonotype was seen many times. The J gene is TRBJ1-1, the V gene TRBV4-1; D not resolved. Trimming stripped 1 base from V and 1 base from J, with 13 bases between. CDR3 length equals 16 residues. CDR1 and CDR2 (germline): MGHRA, YSYEKL. This CDR3 is CASSQALLLGNTEAFF. The DNA of the CDR3 is TGCGCCAGCAGCCAAGCGTTACTCCTCGGGAACACTGAAGCTTTCTTT.

V and J are TRBV20-1 and TRBJ1-5; 7 bases match TRBD1. This CDR3 spans 15 amino acids. CDR1 and CDR2 (germline): DFQATT, SNEGSKA (reference sequence). After removal of 2 bases from V and 7 bases from J, the junction contained 11 bases not matched to a gene. The CDR3 DNA follows: TGCAGTGCTAGAAGGGTTACAGGGGAAGCCCAGCCCCAGCATTTT. It codes for CSARRVTGEAQPQHF.

This clonotype was picked up a small number of times. V usage is TRBV7-8 and J usage is TRBJ1-3; D is perhaps TRBD1 (5 bases). In germline, CDR1 is SGHVS, CDR2 FQNEAQ. Trimming cost V 1 base and J 4 bases, with 8 bases left between them. This CDR3 comprises 14 residues. CDR3 protein: CASSLVQEGNTIYF. CDR3 DNA sequence: TGTGCCAGCAGCTTAGTACAGGAAGGAAACACCATATATTTT.

This clonotype has at least ten counts. This rearrangement joins TRBV4-3 to TRBJ2-3, with D uncertain. Germline V lookup: CDR1 LGHNA, CDR2 YSLEER. The V end was cut by 3 bases, the J end by 0 bases, with 16 bases between. The length of the CDR3 is 17 residues. CDR3: CASSQSPQESSTDTQYF. The CDR3 DNA reads as TGCGCCAGCAGCCAGAGCCCCCAGGAGTCTAGCACAGATACGCAGTATTTT.

A few counts support this clonotype. The chain combines TRBV7-2 with TRBJ2-1; no firm D call. V lost 4 bases to trimming and J lost 7 bases, with 14 bases between them. Germline V gene lookup returns CDR1 SGHTA and CDR2 FQGNSA. CDR3 length: 14 residues. The CDR3 sequence: CASSSNRGENEQFF. The CDR3, as DNA: TGTGCCAGCAGCTCCAATCGCGGTGAAAATGAGCAGTTCTTC.

This clonotype was counted a few times. The chain joins TRBV7-2 to TRBJ1-6, with D hard to call. The germline gives CDR1 SGHTA, CDR2 FQGNSA. This CDR3 contains 17 residues. Deletions cut 4 bases from V and 5 bases from J, with 18 bases between. In nucleotides, the CDR3 is TGTGCCAGCAGCTGGGGAGACCACCGTATCCATAATTCACCCCTCCACTTT. It is translated as CASSWGDHRIHNSPLHF.

The CDR3 region has the DNA TGCAGCGTTGCCCATTTGGAGCGGGGCACCTACGAGCAGTACGTC. The encoded protein is CSVAHLERGTYEQYV. The chain has TRBV29-1 and TRBJ2-7; 7 bases agree with TRBD2. After removal of 4 bases from V and 2 bases from J, the junction contained 11 bases not matched to a gene. Germline CDR1 is SQVTM and CDR2 is ANQGSEA. The CDR3 totals 15 residues.

This clonotype was seen ten or more times. The chain links TRBV28 to TRBJ2-5; TRBD2 is a possible D gene (6 bases). Looked up from germline, CDR1 is MDHEN and CDR2 is SYDVKM. The V end lost 1 base, the J end lost 1 base, and 10 bases lay between the germline ends. The CDR3 length is 15 residues. The CDR3 sequence is CASSLSGGSQETQYF. The CDR3 DNA follows: TGTGCCAGCAGTTTATCTGGGGGGAGCCAAGAGACCCAGTACTTC.

This clonotype showed up just a few times. The rearrangement links TRBV6-2 or TRBV6-3 to TRBJ2-2; 8 nucleotides match TRBD2. The CDR3 loop spans 18 amino acids. From germline, CDR1 is MNHEY and CDR2 SVGEGT. Unmatched junction bases numbered 9, after V lost 2 bases and J lost 1 base. DNA for the CDR3: TGTGCCAGCAGTTACCCCCCAACTAGCGGATTGAACACCGGGGAGCTGTTTTTT. Amino acids: CASSYPPTSGLNTGELFF.

There are many counts of this clonotype. The chain links TRBV7-2 to TRBJ2-5, with D hard to call. The CDR3 consists of 15 residues. V shed 1 base and J shed 1 base, with 10 bases lying between them. In germline, CDR1 is SGHTA, CDR2 FQGNSA. CDR3 region: CASSLGSLFQETQYF. CDR3 bases: TGTGCCAGCAGCTTAGGGTCCCTGTTCCAAGAGACCCAGTACTTC.

This clonotype was detected only a few times. The J gene is TRBJ2-1, the V gene TRBV12-3 or TRBV12-4; D perhaps matches TRBD2 (6 bases). Trimming took off 2 bases at V and 5 bases at J, with 13 bases between the two ends. This CDR3 has 15 residues. CDR3 DNA sequence: TGTGCCAGCAGTTTACGCGGGGAGCCGAACAATGAGCAGTTCTTC. Its protein is CASSLRGEPNNEQFF.

The rearrangement links TRBV5-6 to TRBJ2-1, with D perhaps TRBD2 (5 bases). V dropped 3 bases and J dropped 8 bases, with 9 bases sitting between them. Germline CDR1 and CDR2: SGHDT and YYEEEE. The CDR3 is 12 residues long. CDR3 bases: TGTGCCAGCAGCTCCGGGGAGCATGAGCAGTTCTTC. This encodes CASSSGEHEQFF.

The V gene is TRBV20-1, the J gene TRBJ1-1; D unclear. Germline CDR1 reads DFQATT; CDR2 reads SNEGSKA (reference sequence). This CDR3 is built from 11 residues. The CDR3 protein is CMLEVNTEAFF. CDR3 bases: TGCATGCTAGAGGTGAACACTGAAGCTTTCTTT.

The chain uses TRBV27 and TRBJ2-6; a weak D match, TRBD1 (5 bases). CDR1 is MNHEY and CDR2 is SMNVEV in the germline V gene (reference sequence). The CDR3 has 14 amino acids. V was shortened by 6 bases and J by 2 bases, with 8 bases between the two germline ends. This CDR3 reads CASRKQAGANVLTF. CDR3 sequence (DNA): TGTGCCAGCAGAAAACAGGCTGGGGCCAACGTCCTGACTTTC.

This clonotype was detected a few times. The chain uses TRBV5-1 and TRBJ2-3, with a tentative D call TRBD1 (6 bases). Trimming shortened V by 2 bases and J by 0 bases, and 16 bases separated the two germline ends. CDR1 is SGHRS, CDR2 YFSETQ, per germline. CDR3 length equals 17 residues. CDR3 sequence reads: CASSFLDRRSSTDTQYF. The CDR3 DNA reads as TGCGCCAGCAGCTTCCTAGACAGGCGGTCTAGCACAGATACGCAGTATTTT.

V and J are TRBV29-1 and TRBJ2-3, with TRBD2 matching over 8 bases. CDR1 is SQVTM, CDR2 ANQGSEA, per germline. V shed 4 bases, J shed 4 bases, and the junction held 13 bases outside the gene matches. The CDR3 runs 16 residues. In DNA, the CDR3 is TGCAGCGTTGGGGGTCCGCCGGGGGGGTCCCCAGATACGCAGTATTTT. Translation gives CSVGGPPGGSPDTQYF.